One and the same sample provided the 14 T cell receptor beta chains below, sequenced in a study of control samples from healthy donors and cancer patients. Produced via immunoSEQ multiplex PCR; TCRdb's table is partial and in-frame only. The repertoire holds approximately 93,000 clones, with about 88% as singletons. Sequenced: PBMCs. The receptors originated from a woman between 45 and 65 years old with colorectal cancer.

V is TRBV5-8 and J is TRBJ1-4, with 9 bases fitting TRBD1. The germline gives CDR1 SGHTS, CDR2 YDEGEE. Trimming cost V 0 bases and J 6 bases; bases outside gene matches: 6. The CDR3 sequence is 16 residues long. The CDR3 DNA is TGTGCCAGCAGCTTGGGGGACAGGGTGCGAGATGAAAAACTGTTTTTT. Translation: CASSLGDRVRDEKLFF.

The V gene is TRBV10-3, the J gene TRBJ2-7; 12 bases fit TRBD1. J gave up 4 bases and V 6 bases, and 7 bases lay outside the gene matches. The germline V gene encodes CDR1 ENHRY and CDR2 SYGVKD. The length of the CDR3 is 15 residues. The CDR3 DNA reads as TGTGCCATCAGGGATCCGGGACAGGGGGCTTACGAGCAGTACGTC. This encodes CAIRDPGQGAYEQYV.

The chain has TRBV2 and TRBJ1-1; TRBD1 might be the D (6 bases). With 5 bases removed from V and 5 bases from J, the gap between germline ends came to 12 bases. The length of the CDR3 is 13 residues. CDR1 SNHLY and CDR2 FYNNEI come from the germline V gene. The CDR3 coding sequence is TGTGCCAGCAGTCTACAGGGTTGGACTGAAGCTTTCTTT. Amino acid sequence: CASSLQGWTEAFF.

This clone was seen only once. This sequence joins TRBV3-1 (or the pseudogene TRBV3-2) and TRBJ1-2, with TRBD1 matching over 7 bases. The length of the CDR3 is 16 residues. The germline V gene has CDR1 LGHDT and CDR2 YNNKEL (reference sequence). V lost 3 bases, J lost 4 bases, and 11 bases stayed unmatched. CDR3 region: CASSHKVQGDAYGYTF. The CDR3 bases are TGTGCCAGCAGCCATAAGGTTCAGGGGGATGCCTATGGCTACACCTTC.

The chain links TRBV6-1 to TRBJ2-3; 14 nucleotides match TRBD2. The CDR3 is made up of 19 amino acids. The V and J ends lost 4 bases and 6 bases, in that order; junction bases with no gene match: 15. CDR1 is MNHNS and CDR2 is SASEGT in the germline V gene. The CDR3: CASSVRTSGGTLLVDTQYF. DNA of the CDR3: TGTGCCAGCAGTGTCAGGACTAGCGGGGGGACCCTCCTGGTGGATACGCAGTATTTT.

The chain couples TRBV7-2 to TRBJ2-2, with D maybe TRBD1 (6 bases). Germline CDR1 reads SGHTA; CDR2 reads FQGNSA. Trimming took 1 base from V and 5 from J, leaving 11 bases between them. The CDR3 is 15 amino acids. The CDR3 sequence is CASSLDRARTGELFF. As DNA, the CDR3 is TGTGCCAGCAGCTTAGACAGGGCGAGGACCGGGGAGCTGTTTTTT.

This chain uses TRBV6-5 with TRBJ2-2; D ambiguous. The CDR3 has 15 amino acids. Trimming took off 0 bases at V and 7 bases at J, with 12 bases between the two ends. CDR1 is MNHEY, CDR2 SVGAGI, per germline. CDR3 residues: CASSYSNVGHGELFF. DNA of the CDR3: TGTGCCAGCAGTTACTCAAACGTGGGCCACGGGGAGCTGTTTTTT.

The V call is TRBV27, the J call TRBJ2-1; D tentatively reads TRBD1 or TRBD2 (6 bases each). CDR1 and CDR2 (germline): MNHEY, SMNVEV (reference sequence). CDR3 length: 13 amino acids. Between the trimmed V and J ends, which lost 6 bases and 10 bases, there was a span of 16 bases. CDR3 bases: TGTGCCAGCAGAACCGGGACTGGGGGCGAGCAGTTCTTC. Its protein is CASRTGTGGEQFF.

The genes are TRBV6-6 and TRBJ2-3; perhaps TRBD1 as D (5 bases). The V and J ends lost 2 bases and 3 bases respectively, with 15 bases between them. The CDR3 has 16 residues. The germline V gene encodes CDR1 MNHNY and CDR2 SVGAGI (reference sequence). CDR3 residues: CASSYPRVGLTDTQYF. The CDR3 DNA sequence: TGTGCCAGCAGTTACCCCAGGGTTGGGCTAACAGATACGCAGTATTTT.

The genes are TRBV2 and TRBJ1-5, with 7 bases identical to TRBD1. The CDR3 spans 14 residues. In germline, CDR1 is SNHLY, CDR2 FYNNEI. The V gene end was trimmed by 6 bases and the J gene end by 3 bases; junction bases not matched to a gene: 5. The CDR3 spells CASRVDRYNQPQHF. The DNA for the CDR3 is TGTGCCAGCAGAGTGGACAGGTACAATCAGCCCCAGCATTTT. Filled out from reference TRBV2 and TRBJ1-5, the complete variable domain reads EPEVTQTPSHQVTQMGQEVILRCVPISNHLYFYWYRQILGQKVEFLVSFYNNEISEKSEIFDDQFSVERPDGSNFTLKIRSTKLEDSAMYFCASRVDRYNQPQHFGDGTRLSIL.

The rearrangement uses TRBV6-5 and TRBJ1-1; TRBD1 is a possible D gene (6 bases). V shed 5 bases and J shed 0 bases, with 13 bases lying between them. CDR1 and CDR2 from the germline V gene are MNHEY and SVGAGI. The CDR3 extends over 15 amino acids. This chain's CDR3 is CASSPPGQMNTEAFF. As DNA, the CDR3 is TGTGCCAGCAGTCCCCCCGGACAGATGAACACTGAAGCTTTCTTT.

The V call is TRBV7-2, the J call TRBJ2-3; D possibly matches TRBD1 or TRBD2 (5 bases each). The germline V gene encodes CDR1 SGHTA and CDR2 FQGNSA. The CDR3 runs to 15 residues. V lost 1 base and J lost 0, with 8 bases in between. This chain's CDR3 is CASSLERDSTDTQYF. CDR3 nucleotide sequence: TGTGCCAGCAGCTTAGAGAGGGACAGCACAGATACGCAGTATTTT.

As regards this clone: The same CDR3 arises from other DNA sequences in this sample as well. The CDR3, as DNA: TGTGCCAGCAGCCAGTCGAACTCACCCCTCCACTTT. This translates into CASSQSNSPLHF. The V and J genes are TRBV3-1 (or the pseudogene TRBV3-2) and TRBJ1-6; D not certain. Trimming removed 3 bases from V and 10 bases from J, with 7 bases in between. The germline CDR1 and CDR2 sequences are LGHDT and YNNKEL (reference sequence). There are 12 residues in the CDR3.

Here the CDR3 reads CASSQERSGYGYTF. CDR3 coding DNA: TGCGCCAGCAGCCAAGAAAGGTCAGGCTATGGCTACACCTTC. This rearrangement joins TRBV4-1 to TRBJ1-2, with D unclear. Trimming cost V 0 bases and J 4 bases, with 9 bases left between them. The CDR3 spans 14 residues. Germline CDR1 reads MGHRA; CDR2 reads YSYEKL.